This T cell receptor beta chain comes out of a study of lymphopenia after photon versus proton radiotherapy. Study-wide results and caveats: Under photons, naive T cells and diversity fell while effector/memory populations rose. Only patients who died were analyzed for survival; proton advantage is unproven. Post-nadir diversity loss with photons came from oligoclonal expansion, particularly CD8+ Temra cells.

The assay was immunoSEQ multiplex PCR, and TCRdb's table has in-frame clones only and misses some. The sample has around 160,000 clones, around 85% seen once. With 5 bases removed from V and 0 bases from J, the gap between germline ends came to 13 bases. The length of the CDR3 is 15 residues. Germline assignment: CDR1 SEHNR and CDR2 FQNEAQ (reference sequence). Regarding this clone: Its specificity is not known.

Sequenced here: peripheral blood, sampled from a patient treated with photon-based radiotherapy. The chain couples TRBV7-9 to TRBJ1-1, with D unresolved. The sequence derives from a man between 45 and 60 years old with gastric cancer. The CDR3 loop reads CASSQGHGMNTEAFF. DNA for the CDR3: TGTGCCAGCAGCCAAGGGCACGGGATGAACACTGAAGCTTTCTTT.